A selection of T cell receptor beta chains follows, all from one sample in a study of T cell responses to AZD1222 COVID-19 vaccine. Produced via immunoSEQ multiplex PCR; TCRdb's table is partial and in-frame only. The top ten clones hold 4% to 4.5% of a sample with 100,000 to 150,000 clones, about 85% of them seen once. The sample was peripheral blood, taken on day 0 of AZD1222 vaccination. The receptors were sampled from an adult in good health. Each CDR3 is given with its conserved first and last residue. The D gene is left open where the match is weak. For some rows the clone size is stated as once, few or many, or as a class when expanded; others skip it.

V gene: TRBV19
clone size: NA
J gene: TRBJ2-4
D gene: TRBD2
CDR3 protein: CASSPLGLAGVGNIQYF
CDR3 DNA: TGTGCCAGTAGTCCACTCGGACTAGCGGGAGTGGGGAACATTCAGTACTTC

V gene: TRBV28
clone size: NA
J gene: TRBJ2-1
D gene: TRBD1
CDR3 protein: CASSMGQRYNEQFF
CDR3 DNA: TGTGCCAGCAGTATGGGACAGCGCTACAATGAGCAGTTCTTC

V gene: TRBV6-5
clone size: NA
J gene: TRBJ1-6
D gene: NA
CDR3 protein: CASSYSRLNSPLHF
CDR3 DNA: TGTGCCAGCAGTTACTCGAGACTTAATTCACCCCTCCACTTT

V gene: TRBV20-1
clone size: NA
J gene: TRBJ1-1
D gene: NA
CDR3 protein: CRPSQVGNTEAFF
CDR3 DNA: TGCAGGCCTAGTCAGGTGGGGAACACTGAAGCTTTCTTT

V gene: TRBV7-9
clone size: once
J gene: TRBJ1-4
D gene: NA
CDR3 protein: CASSLAATNEKLFF
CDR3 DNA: TGTGCCAGCAGCTTAGCAGCAACTAATGAAAAACTGTTTTTT

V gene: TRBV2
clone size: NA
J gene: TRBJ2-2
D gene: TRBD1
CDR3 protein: CASSLLPGTGGNTGELFF
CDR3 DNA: TGTGCCAGCAGTCTGCTGCCCGGGACAGGGGGTAACACCGGGGAGCTGTTTTTT

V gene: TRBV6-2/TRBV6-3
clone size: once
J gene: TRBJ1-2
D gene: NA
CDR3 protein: CASSSSGINYGYTF
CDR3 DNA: TGTGCCAGCAGTTCGTCAGGGATTAACTATGGCTACACCTTC

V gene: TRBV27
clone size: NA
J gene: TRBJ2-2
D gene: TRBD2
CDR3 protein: CASSLFTSGRTGELFF
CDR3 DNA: TGTGCCAGCAGTTTATTCACTAGCGGGAGAACCGGGGAGCTGTTTTTT

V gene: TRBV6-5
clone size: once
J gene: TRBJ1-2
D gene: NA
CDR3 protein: CASSYSRGAYGYTF
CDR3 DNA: TGTGCCAGCAGTTACTCCCGGGGTGCCTATGGCTACACCTTC

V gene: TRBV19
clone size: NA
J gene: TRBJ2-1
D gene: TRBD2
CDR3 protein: CASSFGLEDYNEQFF
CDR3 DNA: TGTGCCAGTAGTTTCGGACTAGAGGACTACAATGAGCAGTTCTTC